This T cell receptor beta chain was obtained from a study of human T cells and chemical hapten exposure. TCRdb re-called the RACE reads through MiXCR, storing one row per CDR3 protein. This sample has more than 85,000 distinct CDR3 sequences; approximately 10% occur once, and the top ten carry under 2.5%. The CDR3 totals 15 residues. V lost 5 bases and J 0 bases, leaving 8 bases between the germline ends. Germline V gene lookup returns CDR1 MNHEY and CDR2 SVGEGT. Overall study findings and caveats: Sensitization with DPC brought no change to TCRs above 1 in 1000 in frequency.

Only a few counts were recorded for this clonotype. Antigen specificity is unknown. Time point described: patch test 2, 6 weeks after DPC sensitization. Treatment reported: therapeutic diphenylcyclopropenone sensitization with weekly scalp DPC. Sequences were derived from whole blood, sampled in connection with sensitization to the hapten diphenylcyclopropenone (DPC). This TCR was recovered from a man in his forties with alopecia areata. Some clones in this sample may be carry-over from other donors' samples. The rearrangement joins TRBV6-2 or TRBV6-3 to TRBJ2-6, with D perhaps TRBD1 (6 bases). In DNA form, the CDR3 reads TGTGCCAGCAGTAAACAGGGCTCTGGGGCCAACGTCCTGACTTTC. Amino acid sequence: CASSKQGSGANVLTF.